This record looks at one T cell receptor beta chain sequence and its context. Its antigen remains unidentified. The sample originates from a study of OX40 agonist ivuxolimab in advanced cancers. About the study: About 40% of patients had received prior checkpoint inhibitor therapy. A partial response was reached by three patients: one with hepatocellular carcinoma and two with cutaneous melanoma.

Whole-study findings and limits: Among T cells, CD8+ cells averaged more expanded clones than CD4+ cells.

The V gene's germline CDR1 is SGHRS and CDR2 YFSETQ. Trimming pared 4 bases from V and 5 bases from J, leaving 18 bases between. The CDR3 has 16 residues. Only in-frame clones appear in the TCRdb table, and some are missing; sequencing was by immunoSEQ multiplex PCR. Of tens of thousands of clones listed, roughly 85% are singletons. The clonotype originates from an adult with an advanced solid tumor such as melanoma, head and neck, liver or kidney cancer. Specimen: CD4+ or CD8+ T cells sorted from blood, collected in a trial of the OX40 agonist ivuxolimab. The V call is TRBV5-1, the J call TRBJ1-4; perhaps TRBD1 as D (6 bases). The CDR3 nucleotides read TGCGCCAGCAGCGCAGACGTAGGGGGACCAAATGAAAAACTGTTTTTT. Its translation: CASSADVGGPNEKLFF.